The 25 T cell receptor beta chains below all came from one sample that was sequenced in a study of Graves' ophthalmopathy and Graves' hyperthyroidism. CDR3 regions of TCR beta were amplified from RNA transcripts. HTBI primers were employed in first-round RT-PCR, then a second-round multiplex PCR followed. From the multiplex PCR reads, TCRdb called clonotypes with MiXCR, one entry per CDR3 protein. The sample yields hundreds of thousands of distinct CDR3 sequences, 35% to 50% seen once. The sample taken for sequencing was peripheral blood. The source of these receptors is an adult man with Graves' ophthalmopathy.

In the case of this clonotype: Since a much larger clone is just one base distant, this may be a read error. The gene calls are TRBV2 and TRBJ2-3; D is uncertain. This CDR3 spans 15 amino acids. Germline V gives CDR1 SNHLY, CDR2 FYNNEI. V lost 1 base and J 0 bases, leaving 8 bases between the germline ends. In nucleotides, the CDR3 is TGTGCCAGCAGTGAAGAGAGACTTAGCACAGATACGCAGTATTTT. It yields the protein CASSEERLSTDTQYF.

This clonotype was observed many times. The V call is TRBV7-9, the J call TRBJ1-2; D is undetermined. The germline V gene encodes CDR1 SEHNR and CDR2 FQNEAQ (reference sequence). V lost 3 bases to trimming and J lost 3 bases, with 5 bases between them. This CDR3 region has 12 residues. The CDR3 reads CASSLFDYGYTF. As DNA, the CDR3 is TGTGCCAGCAGCTTGTTTGACTATGGCTACACCTTC.

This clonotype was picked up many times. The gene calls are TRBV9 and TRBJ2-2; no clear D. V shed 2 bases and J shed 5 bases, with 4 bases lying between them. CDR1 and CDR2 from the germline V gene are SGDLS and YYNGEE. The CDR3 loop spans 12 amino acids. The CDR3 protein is CASSVFTGELFF. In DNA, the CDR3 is TGTGCCAGCAGCGTTTTTACCGGGGAGCTGTTTTTT.

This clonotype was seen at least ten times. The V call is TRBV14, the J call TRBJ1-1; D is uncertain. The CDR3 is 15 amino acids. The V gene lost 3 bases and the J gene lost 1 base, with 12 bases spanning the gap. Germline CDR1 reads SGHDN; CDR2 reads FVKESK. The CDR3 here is CASSHVGQRNTEAFF. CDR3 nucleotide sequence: TGTGCCAGCAGCCACGTTGGCCAGAGGAACACTGAAGCTTTCTTT.

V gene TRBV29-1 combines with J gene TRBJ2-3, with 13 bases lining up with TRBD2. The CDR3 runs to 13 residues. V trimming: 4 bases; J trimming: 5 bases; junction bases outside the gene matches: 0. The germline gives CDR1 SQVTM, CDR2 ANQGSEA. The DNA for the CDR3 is TGCAGCGTTGGACTAGCGGGAGGAGATACGCAGTATTTT. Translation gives CSVGLAGGDTQYF.

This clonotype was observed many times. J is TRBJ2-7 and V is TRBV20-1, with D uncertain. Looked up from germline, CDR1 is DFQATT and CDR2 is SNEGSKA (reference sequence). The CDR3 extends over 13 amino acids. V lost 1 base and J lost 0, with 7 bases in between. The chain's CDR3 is CSARALSSYEQYF. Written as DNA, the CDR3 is TGCAGTGCTAGAGCCTTGTCCTCCTACGAGCAGTACTTC.

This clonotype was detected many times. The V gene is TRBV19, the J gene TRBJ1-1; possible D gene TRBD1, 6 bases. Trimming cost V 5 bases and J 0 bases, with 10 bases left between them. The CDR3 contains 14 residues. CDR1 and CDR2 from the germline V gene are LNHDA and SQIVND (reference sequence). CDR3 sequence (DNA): TGTGCCAGTAGTGGGGGCGGGTTGAACACTGAAGCTTTCTTT. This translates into CASSGGGLNTEAFF.

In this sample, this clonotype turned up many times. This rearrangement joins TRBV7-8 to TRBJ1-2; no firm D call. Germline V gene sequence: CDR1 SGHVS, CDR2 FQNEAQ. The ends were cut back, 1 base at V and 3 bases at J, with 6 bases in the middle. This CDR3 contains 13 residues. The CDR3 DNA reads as TGTGCCAGCAGCTTAGGGGCAGACTATGGCTACACCTTC. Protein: CASSLGADYGYTF.

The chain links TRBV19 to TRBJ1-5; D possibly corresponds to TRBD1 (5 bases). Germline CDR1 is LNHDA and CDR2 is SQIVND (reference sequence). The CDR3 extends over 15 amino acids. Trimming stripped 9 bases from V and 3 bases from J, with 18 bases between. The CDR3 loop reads CASSLLDSHNQPQHF. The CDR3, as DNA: TGTGCCAGCTCCCTCCTCGACAGCCACAATCAGCCCCAGCATTTT.

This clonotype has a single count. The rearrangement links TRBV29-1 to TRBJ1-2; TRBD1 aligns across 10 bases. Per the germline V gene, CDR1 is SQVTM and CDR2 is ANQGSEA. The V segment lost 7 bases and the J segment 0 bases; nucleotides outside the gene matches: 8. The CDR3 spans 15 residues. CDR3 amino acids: CSATTGTGANYGYTF. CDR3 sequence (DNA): TGCAGCGCTACAACCGGGACAGGGGCTAACTATGGCTACACCTTC. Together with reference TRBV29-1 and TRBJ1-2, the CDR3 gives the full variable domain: SAVISQKPSRDICQRGTSLTIQCQVDSQVTMMFWYRQQPGQSLTLIATANQGSEATYESGFVIDKFPISRPNLTFSTLTVSNMSPEDSSIYLCSATTGTGANYGYTFGSGTRLTVV.

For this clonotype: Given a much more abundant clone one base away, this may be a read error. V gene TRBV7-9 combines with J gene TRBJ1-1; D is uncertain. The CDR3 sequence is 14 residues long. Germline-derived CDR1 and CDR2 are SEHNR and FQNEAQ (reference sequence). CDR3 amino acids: CANSPDTSNTEAFF. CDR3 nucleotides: TGTGCCAACAGCCCTGACACCTCGAACACTGAAGCTTTCTTT. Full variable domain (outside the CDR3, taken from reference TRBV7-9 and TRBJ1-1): DTGVSQNPRHKITKRGQNVTFRCDPISEHNRLYWYRQTLGQGPEFLTYFQNEAQLEKSRLLSDRFSAERPKGSFSTLEIQRTEQGDSAMYLCANSPDTSNTEAFFGQGTRLTVV.

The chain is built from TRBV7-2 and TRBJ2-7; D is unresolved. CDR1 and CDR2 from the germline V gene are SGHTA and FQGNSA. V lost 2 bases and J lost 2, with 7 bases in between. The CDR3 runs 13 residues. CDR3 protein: CASSLSATYEQYF. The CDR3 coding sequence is TGTGCCAGCAGCTTATCAGCCACCTACGAGCAGTACTTC.

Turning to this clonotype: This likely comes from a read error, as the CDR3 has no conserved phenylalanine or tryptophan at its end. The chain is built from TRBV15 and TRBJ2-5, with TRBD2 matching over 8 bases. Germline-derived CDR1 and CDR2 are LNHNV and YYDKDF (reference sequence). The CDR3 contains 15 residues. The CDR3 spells CASSPSGRRQETQYL. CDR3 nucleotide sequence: TGTGCCAGCAGCCCTAGCGGGCGGCGGCAAGAGACCCAGTACCTC.

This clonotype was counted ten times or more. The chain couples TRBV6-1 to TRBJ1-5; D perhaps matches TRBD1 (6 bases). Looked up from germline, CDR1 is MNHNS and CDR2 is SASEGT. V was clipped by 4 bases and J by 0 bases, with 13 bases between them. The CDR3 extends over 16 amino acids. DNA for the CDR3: TGTGCCAGCAGTGTATACGGGACAAATAGCAATCAGCCCCAGCATTTT. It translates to CASSVYGTNSNQPQHF.

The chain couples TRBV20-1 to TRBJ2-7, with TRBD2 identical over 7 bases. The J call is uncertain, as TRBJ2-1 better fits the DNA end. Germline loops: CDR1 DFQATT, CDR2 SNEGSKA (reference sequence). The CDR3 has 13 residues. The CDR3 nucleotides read TGCAGTGCTGGGGGGGGACCCTACAATGAGCAGTTCTTC. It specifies CSAGGGPYNEQFF.

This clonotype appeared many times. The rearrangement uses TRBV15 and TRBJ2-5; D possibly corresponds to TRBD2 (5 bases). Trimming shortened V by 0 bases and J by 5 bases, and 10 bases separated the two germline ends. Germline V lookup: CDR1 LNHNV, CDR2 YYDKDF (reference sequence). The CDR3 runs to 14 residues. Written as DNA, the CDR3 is TGTGCCACCAGCAGAGACCGGGGAGCGGAGACCCAGTACTTC. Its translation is CATSRDRGAETQYF.

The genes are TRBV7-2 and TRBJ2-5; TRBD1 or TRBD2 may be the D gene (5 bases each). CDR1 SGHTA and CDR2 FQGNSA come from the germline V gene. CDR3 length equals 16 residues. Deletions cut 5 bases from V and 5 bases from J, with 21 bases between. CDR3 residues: CASSITGAGSWETQYF. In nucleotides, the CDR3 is TGTGCCAGCAGCATCACCGGGGCAGGGAGTTGGGAGACCCAGTACTTC.

CDR3 protein: CASSQRGGGNTIYF. CDR3 sequence (DNA): TGTGCCAGCAGCCAACGGGGCGGGGGAAACACCATATATTTT. The chain uses TRBV7-9 and TRBJ1-3; a weak D match, TRBD1 (5 bases). Germline assignment: CDR1 SEHNR and CDR2 FQNEAQ (reference sequence). CDR3 length: 14 residues. V was pared by 5 bases and J by 4 bases, with 12 bases between.

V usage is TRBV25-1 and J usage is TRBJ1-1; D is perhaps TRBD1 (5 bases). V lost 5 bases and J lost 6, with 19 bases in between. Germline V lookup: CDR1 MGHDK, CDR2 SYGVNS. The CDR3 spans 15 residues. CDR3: CASSLQGSVSSEAFF. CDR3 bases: TGTGCCAGCAGTTTGCAGGGTTCGGTGAGCTCTGAAGCTTTCTTT.

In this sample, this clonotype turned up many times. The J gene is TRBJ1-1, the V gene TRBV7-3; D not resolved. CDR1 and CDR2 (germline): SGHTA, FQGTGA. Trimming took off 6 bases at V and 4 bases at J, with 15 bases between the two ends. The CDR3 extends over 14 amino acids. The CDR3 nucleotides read TGTGCCAGCAGGAATAGCAAGGATAGCACTGAAGCTTTCTTT. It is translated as CASRNSKDSTEAFF.

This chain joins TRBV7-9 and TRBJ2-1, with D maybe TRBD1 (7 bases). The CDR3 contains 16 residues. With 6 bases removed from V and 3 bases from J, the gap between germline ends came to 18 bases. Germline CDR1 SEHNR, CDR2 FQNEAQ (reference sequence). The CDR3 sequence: CASSEAGTDHYNEQFF. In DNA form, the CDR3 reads TGTGCCAGCAGTGAGGCGGGGACAGACCACTACAATGAGCAGTTCTTC.

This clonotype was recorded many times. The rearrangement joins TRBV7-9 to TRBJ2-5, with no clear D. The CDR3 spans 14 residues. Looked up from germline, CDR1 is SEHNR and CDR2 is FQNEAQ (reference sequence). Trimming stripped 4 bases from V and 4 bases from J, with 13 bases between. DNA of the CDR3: TGTGCCAGCAGCTGGAACTCAAATCCAGAGACCCAGTACTTC. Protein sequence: CASSWNSNPETQYF.

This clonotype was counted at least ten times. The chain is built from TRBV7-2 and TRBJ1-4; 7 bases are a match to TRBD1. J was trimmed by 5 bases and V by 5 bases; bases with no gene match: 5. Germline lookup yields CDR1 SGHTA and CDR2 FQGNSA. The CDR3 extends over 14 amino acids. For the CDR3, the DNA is TGTGCCAGCAGCCAGGGACAGACGAATGAAAAACTGTTTTTT. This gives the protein CASSQGQTNEKLFF.

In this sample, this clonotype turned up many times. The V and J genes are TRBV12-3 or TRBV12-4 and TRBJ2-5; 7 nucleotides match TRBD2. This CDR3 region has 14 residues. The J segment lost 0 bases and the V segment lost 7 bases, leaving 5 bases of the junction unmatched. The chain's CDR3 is CASNPSGNQETQYF. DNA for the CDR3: TGTGCCAGCAACCCTAGCGGAAACCAAGAGACCCAGTACTTC.

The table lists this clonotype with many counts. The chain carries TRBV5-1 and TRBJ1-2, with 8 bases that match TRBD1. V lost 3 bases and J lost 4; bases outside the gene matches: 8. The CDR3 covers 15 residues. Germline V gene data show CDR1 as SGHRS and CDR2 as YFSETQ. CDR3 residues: CASSSDRAGGYGYTF. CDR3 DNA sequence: TGCGCCAGCAGCTCGGACAGGGCCGGTGGCTATGGCTACACCTTC.